Each of the 10 T cell receptor beta chains below was sequenced from the same sample in a study of blood T cells in healthy people across ages. Through a sample-barcoded 5' primer and a J-beta primer mix, a second PCR was run for about 7 to 12 cycles. Using its own MiXCR run on the 5' RACE reads, TCRdb lists one record per CDR3 protein. The sample holds over a million distinct CDR3 sequences, approximately 25% seen once. These data are also associated with another study on T cells of mothers and their children.

Sequenced input: blood. These receptors originate from a girl aged 2 to 9 in good health.

The chain is built from TRBV7-2 and TRBJ1-4; 9 bases match TRBD1. Looked up from germline, CDR1 is SGHTA and CDR2 is FQGNSA. CDR3 length: 13 amino acids. Trimming took 2 bases from V and 10 from J; bases not matched to a gene: 2. CDR3 nucleotides: TGTGCCAGCAGCTTACCGGACAGGGGAAAACTGTTTTTT. Protein sequence: CASSLPDRGKLFF.

The V call is TRBV29-1, the J call TRBJ2-1; TRBD2 matches at 14 bases. Judging by the DNA end, TRBJ2-5 fits better; the J call may be wrong. Per germline, CDR1 SQVTM and CDR2 ANQGSEA. This CDR3 has 17 amino acids. The CDR3 DNA reads as TGCAGCGTTGTAGCCCCGACTAGCGGGGGGGCCGAGGAGACCCAGTACTTC. This gives the protein CSVVAPTSGGAEETQYF.

A few counts support this clonotype. The genes are TRBV3-1 and TRBJ1-1; D perhaps matches TRBD1 (6 bases). Looked up from germline, CDR1 is LGHDT and CDR2 is YNNKEL (reference sequence). V was pared by 0 bases and J by 5 bases, with 7 bases between. CDR3 size: 13 residues. The CDR3 coding sequence is TGTGCCAGCAGCCAAGAAGGGGGAACTGAAGCTTTCTTT. Translation gives CASSQEGGTEAFF.

The chain combines TRBV19 with TRBJ2-5; D remains unclear. Germline assignment: CDR1 LNHDA and CDR2 SQIVND (reference sequence). V was shortened by 4 bases and J by 7 bases, with 13 bases between the two germline ends. The CDR3 has 13 amino acids. The CDR3 spells CASSTSMEGTQYF. CDR3 DNA sequence: TGTGCCAGTAGTACCTCAATGGAAGGGACCCAGTACTTC. The full variable domain, in which reference TRBV19 and TRBJ2-5 provide the parts outside the CDR3, is DGGITQSPKYLFRKEGQNVTLSCEQNLNHDAMYWYRQDPGQGLRLIYYSQIVNDFQKGDIAEGYSVSREKKESFPLTVTSAQKNPTAFYLCASSTSMEGTQYFGPGTRLLVL.

The CDR3 DNA is TGTGCCAGCAGCGCGGGTCGCCTCTCCTACGAGCAGTACTTC. This encodes CASSAGRLSYEQYF. V is TRBV9 and J is TRBJ2-7; D is unclear. The CDR3 contains 14 residues. Germline-derived CDR1 and CDR2 are SGDLS and YYNGEE. V dropped 3 bases and J dropped 0 bases, with 10 bases sitting between them.

In its sample, this clonotype was seen a few times. The rearrangement uses TRBV5-1 and TRBJ2-1, with 8 positions matching TRBD2. With V trimmed by 3 bases and J by 10 bases, 12 bases remained unmatched. The CDR3 has 15 amino acids. Germline V CDR1 and CDR2: SGHRS, YFSETQ. CDR3 DNA sequence: TGCGCCAGCAGCTCGGGGGGACTAGTACTAGGCGAGCAGTTCTTC. This encodes CASSSGGLVLGEQFF.

The chain recombines TRBV28 with TRBJ1-4; D possibly corresponds to TRBD1 (5 bases). Looked up from germline, CDR1 is MDHEN and CDR2 is SYDVKM. The CDR3 is 14 residues long. Deletions cut 7 bases from V and 12 bases from J, with 21 bases between. In nucleotides, the CDR3 is TGTGCCAGCACTCCCCAGCCGGCAGGGCCTGAACTGTTTTTT. Residues: CASTPQPAGPELFF.

This clonotype was seen more than once but under ten times. The V call is TRBV20-1, the J call TRBJ2-3; D gene ambiguous. The V and J ends lost 0 bases and 4 bases respectively, with 11 bases between them. Germline values: CDR1 DFQATT, CDR2 SNEGSKA (reference sequence). This CDR3 is built from 14 residues. The CDR3 reads CSARDQGLPDTQYF. The CDR3 DNA is TGCAGTGCTAGAGATCAAGGGCTCCCAGATACGCAGTATTTT.

The genes are TRBV10-3 and TRBJ2-5; D might be TRBD1 or TRBD2, each matching 6 bases. V lost 2 bases and J 5 bases, leaving 12 bases between the germline ends. The germline V gene has CDR1 ENHRY and CDR2 SYGVKD. The CDR3 loop spans 14 amino acids. DNA for the CDR3: TGTGCCATCAGTGAGGACGGGGGCAAGGAGACCCAGTACTTC. It codes for CAISEDGGKETQYF.

This clonotype was seen more than once but under ten times. The genes are TRBV4-1 and TRBJ2-6, with D possibly TRBD1 on 6 matching bases. The CDR3 consists of 18 residues. Germline V gene lookup returns CDR1 MGHRA and CDR2 YSYEKL. V was pared by 2 bases and J by 1 base, with 15 bases between. CDR3 sequence: CASSQKTGLGSGANVLTF. CDR3 sequence (DNA): TGCGCCAGCAGCCAAAAAACAGGGTTGGGATCTGGGGCCAACGTCCTGACTTTC.